The present entry profiles one TCR beta chain with its context. This record belongs to a study of T cell changes during pregnancy in multiple sclerosis. Some clones are missing from TCRdb's copy, which holds only in-frame ones; the method was immunoSEQ multiplex PCR. The table includes about 59,000 clones, around 90% detected once. CDR1 and CDR2 from the germline V gene are MDHEN and SYDVKM. The CDR3 is made up of 14 amino acids. Trimming cost V 4 bases and J 7 bases; bases outside gene matches: 7. This chain joins TRBV28 and TRBJ2-7, with TRBD1 matching over 10 bases. This specimen was peripheral blood, taken in the third trimester of pregnancy. The source of this sequence is a female donor in good health, enrolled as a control in a pregnancy study. CDR3 sequence: CASSSGTGVREQYF. CDR3 coding DNA: TGTGCCAGCAGTTCCGGGACAGGGGTACGGGAGCAGTACTTC. The full variable domain, its missing parts supplied by reference TRBV28 and TRBJ2-7, is DVKVTQSSRYLVKRTGEKVFLECVQDMDHENMFWYRQDPGLGLRLIYFSYDVKMKEKGDIPEGYSVSREKKERFSLILESASTNQTSMYLCASSSGTGVREQYFGPGTRLTVT.